This T cell receptor (beta chain) comes out of a study of T-cell memory formation after mild COVID-19. Overall study: Clusters of TCRs were largely donor specific.

The germline V gene has CDR1 SGDLS and CDR2 YYNGEE. V trimming: 0 bases; J trimming: 4 bases; junction bases outside the gene matches: 3. There are 16 residues in the CDR3. One entry per CDR3 protein, called by TCRdb with MiXCR from the 5' RACE reads. The top ten clones hold approximately 12% of a sample with 430,000 or so distinct CDR3 sequences, nearly 25% of them seen once. The chain uses TRBV9 and TRBJ2-1, with 11 bases fitting TRBD2. The specimen was PBMCs or a T cell subset sorted from them (not recorded which). The TCR sequence derives from an adult woman who had mild COVID-19 (a few samples of this study predate the infection). Cell type and time point are not known. The CDR3 DNA sequence: TGTGCCAGCAGCGTAGACGGGACTAGCGGTTACAATGAGCAGTTCTTC. Protein sequence: CASSVDGTSGYNEQFF.